These T cell receptor beta chains were read from a single sample in a study of CXCR3-negative and CXCR3-positive naive CD8 T cells. Following a re-call of the 5' RACE reads, TCRdb has one entry per CDR3 protein and lacks DNA. This listing includes tens of thousands of distinct CDR3 sequences. Sequenced: naive CXCR3- CD8+ T cells from blood. Source of these receptors: a human donor in good health. Some clones in this sample may be carry-over from other donors' samples. The CDR3 runs from the conserved cysteine through the conserved F or W. The order of the fields is J gene, V gene, CDR3 protein.

J: TRBJ2-7
V: TRBV6-2/TRBV6-3
CDR3: CASSYPLGGLAGGPSFYEQYF

J: TRBJ2-1
V: TRBV7-6
CDR3: CASSLESGNNNEQFF

J: TRBJ1-2
V: TRBV12-3/TRBV12-4
CDR3: CASSPLPGQGNYGYTF

J: TRBJ1-2
V: TRBV29-1
CDR3: CSAGTGSDYGYTF

J: TRBJ2-2
V: TRBV28
CDR3: CASSFVIGGGELFF

J: TRBJ2-7
V: TRBV19
CDR3: CASSEGQGLYEQYF

J: TRBJ2-3
V: TRBV10-3
CDR3: CAISVSQGGHTDTQYF

J: TRBJ2-3
V: TRBV7-2
CDR3: CASSYLAANTDTQYF

J: TRBJ1-3
V: TRBV4-1
CDR3: CASSSIVRGVGNTIYF

J: TRBJ2-1
V: TRBV19
CDR3: CASSMQGGYNEQFF

J: TRBJ2-1
V: TRBV5-6
CDR3: CASSPPRGTGWGNEQFF

J: TRBJ2-2
V: TRBV29-1
CDR3: CSVTTKNTGELFF

J: TRBJ2-6
V: TRBV23-1
CDR3: CASSFLYGTGGAGANVLTF

J: TRBJ2-7
V: TRBV7-9
CDR3: CASSLALSYEQYF

J: TRBJ2-7
V: TRBV7-9
CDR3: CASTTATRAYQQYF

J: TRBJ2-7
V: TRBV20-1
CDR3: CSATPRGRAYEQYF

J: TRBJ2-7
V: TRBV7-6
CDR3: CASSLSGGLSYEQYF